The rows below give T cell receptor beta chains drawn from one sample of a study of shared clonotypes between healthy human individuals. Libraries were prepared by immunoSEQ multiplex PCR; TCRdb keeps only in-frame clonotypes and omits some of them. The sample carries approximately 100,000 clones, around 67% recorded once. Sequenced: memory CD8+ T cells sorted from blood. The receptors originated from a man younger than 40 in good health. Each CDR3 is given with its conserved first and last residue. Fields, in order: V gene, J gene, clone size, D gene, CDR3 DNA, CDR3 protein. A D gene is named only where the DNA matches it firmly. For some rows the clone size is stated as once, few or many, or as a class when expanded; others skip it.

TRBV5-1,TRBJ2-1,.,.,TGCGCCAGCAGGCCCGTTTCCTACAATGAGCAGTTCTTC,CASRPVSYNEQFF
TRBV7-9,TRBJ1-1,few,.,TGTGCCAGCGCCCATCTACCCGGGGGCTCGCTGAACACTGAAGCTTTCTTT,CASAHLPGGSLNTEAFF
TRBV7-2,TRBJ2-2,once,.,TGTGCCAGCAGCTTAGACGGGTTCACCACCGGGGAGCTGTTTTTT,CASSLDGFTTGELFF
TRBV5-4,TRBJ2-3,.,TRBD2,TGTGCCAGCAGCTGGACCCATTGGCGGGAGGGCCTTCCGGATACGCAGTATTTT,CASSWTHWREGLPDTQYF
TRBV29-1,TRBJ2-7,.,TRBD1,TGCAGCACCCGGGACAGGGACTCCTACGAGCAGTACTTC,CSTRDRDSYEQYF
TRBV7-6,TRBJ1-1,.,.,TGTGCCAGCAGCACACAAAACGTGGGCACTGAAGCTTTCTTT,CASSTQNVGTEAFF
TRBV7-9,TRBJ2-1,.,.,TGTGCCAGCAGCCCAACACGTAGCTCCTACAATGAGCAGTTCTTC,CASSPTRSSYNEQFF
TRBV6-4,TRBJ2-2,.,TRBD2,TGTGCCAGCGGGGATAGCGGGGAAATCCCCGGGGAGCTGTTTTTT,CASGDSGEIPGELFF
TRBV2,TRBJ1-3,.,.,TGTGCCAGCAGCCACTCGAGGTTGACGGGAAACACCATATATTTT,CASSHSRLTGNTIYF
TRBV28,TRBJ2-7,once,.,TGTGCCAGTGTCCAAGGTGCGGACTACGAGCAGTACTTC,CASVQGADYEQYF
TRBV25-1,TRBJ1-1,.,TRBD1,TGTGCCAGCAGTATCCAACAGGGGGTGAACACTGAAGCTTTCTTT,CASSIQQGVNTEAFF
TRBV10-3,TRBJ2-7,.,TRBD1,TGTGCCATCAGTCGGCTCTCGGGACAGGGGGCTTACGAGCAGTACTTC,CAISRLSGQGAYEQYF
TRBV6-5,TRBJ2-7,many,.,TGTGCCAGCAGTTACTCGGAGGGGGCAGGCTCCTACGAGCAGTACTTC,CASSYSEGAGSYEQYF
TRBV27,TRBJ2-7,.,TRBD2,TGTGCCAGCAGGAGAGGTAGCGGGAGCACCTTCTACGAGCAGTACTTC,CASRRGSGSTFYEQYF
TRBV9,TRBJ2-1,.,.,TGTGCCAGCAGCCTCTGGGGTAGTAGGGTACTCAATGAGCAGTTCTTC,CASSLWGSRVLNEQFF
TRBV19,TRBJ2-7,.,.,TGTGCCAGTAGTATAGGAGGGAAATCCTACGAGCAGTACTTC,CASSIGGKSYEQYF
TRBV5-4,TRBJ2-7,.,.,TGTGCCAGCAGAAATCAGGCGTGGGACACCCGGCGAGACGAGCAGTACTTC,CASRNQAWDTRRDEQYF
TRBV5-4,TRBJ2-1,.,TRBD2,TGTGCCAGCAGCCCGCAGCGGGGGTACAATGAGCAGTTCTTC,CASSPQRGYNEQFF
TRBV11-3,TRBJ2-3,.,.,TGTGCCAGCAGCTCTTCCCAGTACGATACGCAGTATTTT,CASSSSQYDTQYF
TRBV4-3,TRBJ2-1,few,TRBD1,TGCGCCAGCAGCCAAGGGGGGGGACAGGGGATCAATGAGCAGTTCTTC,CASSQGGGQGINEQFF
TRBV9,TRBJ2-1,.,.,TGTGCCAGCAGCGTAACCCCAGGAGGTGAGCAGTTCTTC,CASSVTPGGEQFF
TRBV7-9,TRBJ2-3,many,TRBD1,TGTGCCAGCAGCCCCGGGACAGGGGGTCTCACAGATACGCAGTATTTT,CASSPGTGGLTDTQYF
TRBV19,TRBJ2-2,.,.,TGTGCCAGTAGTTTGGACCGGGCCGGGGAGCTGTTTTTT,CASSLDRAGELFF
TRBV5-3,TRBJ2-1,.,TRBD1,TGTGCCAGAAGCACCAGGACTAAGTGGGACAGGGCATCCTACAATGAGCAGTTCTTC,CARSTRTKWDRASYNEQFF
TRBV9,TRBJ1-5,.,.,TGTGCCAGCAGCCCCGGGGGCGATAGCAATCAGCCCCAGCATTTT,CASSPGGDSNQPQHF
TRBV28,TRBJ2-5,.,TRBD1,TGTGCCAGCAGTCCCGCCCGGACAGGGAAGGAGACCCAGTACTTC,CASSPARTGKETQYF
TRBV5-5,TRBJ1-5,once,.,TGTGCCAGCAGCGTATCAGGGACTGGCAATCAGCCCCAGCATTTT,CASSVSGTGNQPQHF
TRBV7-6,TRBJ2-2,.,.,TGTGCCAGCAGGCGGGATACCGACACCGGGGAGCTGTTTTTT,CASRRDTDTGELFF
TRBV9,TRBJ2-5,.,.,TGTGCCAGCAATAAGGGAGGCCCTTCCGGAGAGACCCAGTACTTC,CASNKGGPSGETQYF
TRBV29-1,TRBJ2-2,.,.,TGCAGCGTTAGTCTACAGGGCGCGAACACCGGGGAGCTGTTTTTT,CSVSLQGANTGELFF
TRBV6-4,TRBJ2-3,once,TRBD2,TGTGCCAGCGGAGAGGCTAGCGGGGCAGATACGCAGTATTTT,CASGEASGADTQYF
TRBV4-2,TRBJ1-4,once,TRBD1,TGTGCCAGCAGCCAACCTCCGGGACAGGGTGGCGAAAAACTGTTTTTT,CASSQPPGQGGEKLFF
TRBV11-2,TRBJ1-1,.,TRBD1,TGTGCCAGCAGCTACGGGACAGGCTCTGAAGCCTTCTTT,CASSYGTGSEAFF
TRBV19,TRBJ1-5,.,TRBD1,TGTGCCAGTAGTACCCGGGCGACAGGGGTGGGCCAGCCCCAGCATTTT,CASSTRATGVGQPQHF
TRBV5-5,TRBJ2-5,once,.,TGTGCCAGCAGCTTGACTAGTCTTCAAGAGACCCAGTACTTC,CASSLTSLQETQYF
TRBV11-2,TRBJ2-7,.,.,TGTGCCAGCAGCCTAATCAAGATTAGCGAGCAGTACTTC,CASSLIKISEQYF
TRBV29-1,TRBJ1-1,.,.,TGCAGCGTTGTTCCTGGCAACACTGAAGCTTTCTTT,CSVVPGNTEAFF
TRBV6-4,TRBJ2-7,.,.,TGTGCCAGCAGCCTCAGGACAGCCTACGAGCAGTACTTC,CASSLRTAYEQYF
TRBV4-1,TRBJ1-4,.,.,TGCGCCAGCAGCCAATCTCAGGGGCGTAATGAAAAACTGTTTTTT,CASSQSQGRNEKLFF
TRBV7-9,TRBJ2-4,.,TRBD2,TGTGCCAGCAGCTTCAGTACCGGCGGGAGGCGAAACATTCAGTACTTC,CASSFSTGGRRNIQYF
TRBV7-9,TRBJ1-2,.,.,TGTGCCAGCAGCGCGACAGAGGCTTATGGCTACACCTTC,CASSATEAYGYTF
TRBV2,TRBJ2-1,few,.,TGTGCCAGCAGTGCCATAACAGGGAGGGAGCAGTTCTTC,CASSAITGREQFF
TRBV4-1,TRBJ1-2,.,.,TGCGCCAGCAGCCAAGCCAATGGCTACACCTTC,CASSQANGYTF
TRBV13,TRBJ1-2,.,TRBD1,TGTGCCAGCAGCTCAAAGGGGGCAGACATACAATATGGCTACACCTTC,CASSSKGADIQYGYTF
TRBV9,TRBJ2-1,.,TRBD2,TGTGCCAGCAGCGTATCAGGGCGGGAGGGCAATGAGCAGTTCTTC,CASSVSGREGNEQFF